This T cell receptor beta chain was obtained from a study of regulatory dendritic cells for organ transplantation. Findings of the study overall: Naive T cells showed high diversity, memory cells less, memory CD8+ least. Among resting subsets, memory CD8+ cells contained the most alloreactive clonotypes.

Of note for this clone: Its target is unknown.

CD4+ or CD8+ T cells were sorted as naive CD45RA+ or memory CD45RO+. Measured with immunoSEQ multiplex PCR; TCRdb has only the in-frame clones, and not every one. The sample contains under 30,000 clones, about 80% of which appear only once. The specimen was memory CD4+ T cells from blood. The subset here: CD45RO+ memory T cells. The sequence came from a human donor in good health.

The CDR3 loop reads CASSLRGTASPYNEQFF. CDR3 nucleotides: TGTGCCAGCAGCTTAAGGGGGACGGCTAGCCCCTACAATGAGCAGTTCTTC. V gene TRBV7-3 combines with J gene TRBJ2-1; D is possibly TRBD1 or TRBD2 (5 bases each). Per the germline V gene, CDR1 is SGHTA and CDR2 is FQGTGA. Trimming cost V 1 base and J 2 bases, with 15 bases left between them. CDR3 length: 17 amino acids.